The 15 T cell receptor beta chains below were found in one sample sequenced in a study of blood T cell repertoires in COVID-19. This table comes from immunoSEQ multiplex PCR, and its TCRdb copy is limited to in-frame clones, with some not included. The data hold a few hundred thousand clones, with around 87% observed a single time. The sequencing input was PBMCs or T cells enriched from blood (not recorded which). All receptors derive from a woman in her forties or fifties who had recovered from COVID-19.

V is TRBV29-1 and J is TRBJ2-2; TRBD2 agrees at 11 bases. With V trimmed by 6 bases and J by 0 bases, 3 bases remained unmatched. The CDR3 is 15 amino acids. Germline CDR1 and CDR2: SQVTM and ANQGSEA. The CDR3 protein is CSVGLAVTNTGELFF. The CDR3, as DNA: TGCAGCGTGGGACTAGCGGTTACGAACACCGGGGAGCTGTTTTTT.

The chain employs TRBV5-8 and TRBJ1-1, with D maybe TRBD1 (5 bases). V lost 3 bases to trimming and J lost 4 bases, with 10 bases between them. The CDR3 runs 13 residues. Germline assignment: CDR1 SGHTS and CDR2 YDEGEE. CDR3 sequence: CASSWQGPTEAFF. CDR3 in DNA: TGTGCCAGCAGCTGGCAGGGTCCCACTGAAGCTTTCTTT.

The chain links TRBV2 to TRBJ1-4, with D uncertain. The CDR3 has 13 residues. V was trimmed by 7 bases and J by 7 bases, leaving 13 bases between them. In germline, CDR1 is SNHLY, CDR2 FYNNEI. The CDR3, as DNA: TGTGCCAGCAACAAGAGGGTCGGTGAAAAACTGTTTTTT. It is translated as CASNKRVGEKLFF.

The chain couples TRBV5-1 to TRBJ2-5; 8 bases map to TRBD1. The germline V gene encodes CDR1 SGHRS and CDR2 YFSETQ. The length of the CDR3 is 15 residues. V gave up 4 bases and J gave up 4 bases; unmatched junction bases: 9. CDR3 amino acids: CASSLGTGGPETQYF. CDR3 bases: TGCGCCAGCAGCCTAGGGACAGGAGGTCCAGAGACCCAGTACTTC.

V usage is TRBV4-3 and J usage is TRBJ1-1, with a tentative D call TRBD1 (5 bases). V was shortened by 2 bases and J by 6 bases, with 19 bases between the two germline ends. CDR3 length: 16 amino acids. CDR1 is LGHNA, CDR2 YSLEER, per germline. The DNA of the CDR3 is TGCGCCAGCAGCCAAATTGGGGGGGTCTTGCTAGCTGAAGCTTTCTTT. Translated: CASSQIGGVLLAEAFF.

This chain links TRBV9 with TRBJ2-1; D perhaps matches TRBD1 (5 bases). Per germline, CDR1 SGDLS and CDR2 YYNGEE. Trimming removed 4 bases at V and 4 bases at J, with 15 bases between. The CDR3 is made up of 15 amino acids. The CDR3, as DNA: TGTGCCAGCAGCCTTGGACAAGGTTTATACAATGAGCAGTTCTTC. This gives the protein CASSLGQGLYNEQFF.

Remarks on this clone: The sample carries other DNA sequences with the same CDR3. V and J are TRBV28 and TRBJ1-1; D is uncertain. Germline V lookup: CDR1 MDHEN, CDR2 SYDVKM. There are 13 residues in the CDR3. With 3 bases removed from V and 0 bases from J, the gap between germline ends came to 5 bases. In DNA, the CDR3 is TGTGCCAGCAGTTTCAACATGAACACTGAAGCTTTCTTT. Protein product: CASSFNMNTEAFF.

CDR3 residues: CASMTGTGGPALYF. The CDR3, as DNA: TGTGCCAGTATGACCGGGACAGGGGGCCCTGCCTTATATTTT. This sequence joins TRBV7-9 and TRBJ1-3; 12 positions match TRBD1. V trimming: 9 bases; J trimming: 14 bases; junction bases outside the gene matches: 14. CDR1 and CDR2 from the germline V gene are SEHNR and FQNEAQ (reference sequence). The CDR3 runs to 14 residues.

This clone was observed a handful of times. The CDR3 DNA reads TGTGCCAGCACAACACAGGGTAACTATGGCTACACCTTC. Protein product: CASTTQGNYGYTF. The chain couples TRBV2 to TRBJ1-2; possible D gene TRBD1, 6 bases. Trimming pared 7 bases from V and 1 base from J, leaving 10 bases between. The CDR3 totals 13 residues. Germline values: CDR1 SNHLY, CDR2 FYNNEI.

This chain links TRBV6-2 or TRBV6-3 with TRBJ2-7, with TRBD2 matching over 9 bases. V lost 6 bases, J lost 4 bases, and 4 bases stayed unmatched. Germline loops: CDR1 MNHEY, CDR2 SVGEGT. The CDR3 sequence is 13 residues long. Here the CDR3 reads CASSSLAGYEQYF. CDR3 coding DNA: TGTGCCAGCAGCTCCCTAGCGGGATACGAGCAGTACTTC.

The rearrangement uses TRBV5-1 and TRBJ1-6, with D maybe TRBD1 (6 bases). The V end lost 5 bases, the J end lost 6 bases, and 18 bases lay between the germline ends. Germline lookup yields CDR1 SGHRS and CDR2 YFSETQ. The CDR3 is made up of 16 amino acids. The CDR3 sequence: CASRGEQGYANSPLHF. The CDR3 DNA reads as TGCGCCAGCAGAGGGGAACAGGGCTACGCTAATTCACCCCTCCACTTT. Full variable domain (outside the CDR3, taken from reference TRBV5-1 and TRBJ1-6): KAGVTQTPRYLIKTRGQQVTLSCSPISGHRSVSWYQQTPGQGLQFLFEYFSETQRNKGNFPGRFSGRQFSNSRSEMNVSTLELGDSALYLCASRGEQGYANSPLHFGNGTRLTVT.

The J gene is TRBJ1-5, the V gene TRBV3-1 (or the pseudogene TRBV3-2); no definite D call. The CDR3 totals 15 residues. The V and J ends lost 8 bases and 0 bases respectively, with 14 bases between them. Looked up from germline, CDR1 is LGHDT and CDR2 is YNNKEL (reference sequence). In DNA form, the CDR3 reads TGTGCCAGCGCCGGACCGGGGTATAGCAATCAGCCCCAGCATTTT. Encoded protein: CASAGPGYSNQPQHF.

The chain links TRBV3-1 (or the pseudogene TRBV3-2) to TRBJ1-1; 9 bases align to TRBD1. V dropped 6 bases and J dropped 6; count of bases not matched to a gene: 5. The germline V gene encodes CDR1 LGHDT and CDR2 YNNKEL (reference sequence). The CDR3 covers 13 residues. The chain's CDR3 is CASSETGGAEAFF. The CDR3 DNA is TGTGCCAGCAGTGAGACAGGGGGTGCTGAAGCTTTCTTT.

This clone has a handful of counts. This chain connects TRBV2 to TRBJ2-1, with TRBD2 matching 12 bases. Germline V gene lookup returns CDR1 SNHLY and CDR2 FYNNEI. J gave up 0 bases and V 7 bases, and 7 bases lay outside the gene matches. The CDR3 has 17 amino acids. The CDR3 DNA reads as TGTGCCAGCACCCTAGGACTAGCGGGGTACTCCTACAATGAGCAGTTCTTC. Its protein product is CASTLGLAGYSYNEQFF.

V is TRBV4-1 and J is TRBJ1-2; D is undetermined. Germline CDR1 MGHRA, CDR2 YSYEKL. The CDR3 length is 14 residues. Between the trimmed V and J ends, which lost 1 base and 3 bases, there was a span of 9 bases. The CDR3 reads CASSQGGGYYGYTF. CDR3 bases: TGCGCCAGCAGCCAAGGAGGAGGCTACTATGGCTACACCTTC.